The rows below give T cell receptor beta chains drawn from one sample of a study of blood T cells in healthy people across ages. Each CDR3 protein gets one entry after TCRdb re-called the 5' RACE reads with MiXCR. The sample contains over 1,200,000 distinct CDR3 sequences, 59% of which appear only once. The sequenced sample consisted of blood. Receptors originate from a man aged 18-30 years in good health. CDR3s include the opening cysteine and the closing phenylalanine or tryptophan. The D gene is left open where the match is weak. Only part of the rows carry a size: once, few, many, or a class if the clone is expanded.

TRBV20-1	.	.	TRBJ1-1	TGCAGTGCTAGTGAGGGAAGGTTGGGCACTGAAGCTTTCTTT	CSASEGRLGTEAFF
TRBV27	few	.	TRBJ2-7	TGTGCCACCGGACCTCTCTACGAGCAGTACTTC	CATGPLYEQYF
TRBV4-2	.	.	TRBJ2-1	TGTGCCAGCAGGCCGGGGGCTAGTCGTGGCGGTGAGCAGTTCTTC	CASRPGASRGGEQFF
TRBV6-1	.	.	TRBJ2-1	TGTGCCAGCAGTGAACGGAGCAAAAATGAGCAGTTCTTC	CASSERSKNEQFF
TRBV20-1	.	TRBD1	TRBJ1-1	TGCAGTGCTAAGTCCTCTGAGACAGGGGTCGTTGAAGCTTTCTTT	CSAKSSETGVVEAFF
TRBV7-2	few	.	TRBJ2-5	TGTGCCAGCACGGGTGCCGGAAGGGGAGATAAGACCCAGTACTTC	CASTGAGRGDKTQYF
TRBV27	.	TRBD2	TRBJ2-7	TGTGCCAGCCGCGTTACCTGGACTAGCAAATGGTACGAGCAGTACTTC	CASRVTWTSKWYEQYF
TRBV27	.	.	TRBJ1-2	TGTGCCAGCAGTTTCGGCGCAGGATCAGGAGATGGCTACACCTTC	CASSFGAGSGDGYTF
TRBV5-1	.	.	TRBJ2-3	TGCGCCAGCAGCTTCGACGGCCGTTTGGGGGTGGATACGCAGTATTTT	CASSFDGRLGVDTQYF
TRBV4-1	.	TRBD1	TRBJ2-1	TGCGCCAGCAGCCAAGAACCGGGACAGGGGGCGCGGAATGAGCGGTTCTTC	CASSQEPGQGARNERFF
TRBV6-2/TRBV6-3	.	TRBD1	TRBJ2-2	TGTGCCAGCAGTTACTCGAAGGGACAGGGGAAAAACACCGGGGAGCTGTTTTTT	CASSYSKGQGKNTGELFF
TRBV20-1	.	.	TRBJ1-2	TGCAGCACTAACTATGGCTACACCTTC	CSTNYGYTF
TRBV4-1	.	TRBD2	TRBJ2-5	TGCGCCAGCAGCCAAGGGACTAGCGACCAAGAGACCCAGTACTTC	CASSQGTSDQETQYF
TRBV15	once	TRBD2	TRBJ2-3	TGTGCCACCAGCAGTCTAGCGGTCACAGACACGCAGTATTTT	CATSSLAVTDTQYF
TRBV4-3	.	.	TRBJ2-7	TGCGCCAGCAGCCAAGAAAGGGCAGGGGCCTACGAGCAGTACTTC	CASSQERAGAYEQYF
TRBV3-1	few	.	TRBJ2-3	TGTGCCAGCAGCCCGGGACCAAGGACGCAGTATTTT	CASSPGPRTQYF
TRBV20-1	.	.	TRBJ2-1	TGCAGTGCTAGAACAGACCCTAGTGAGCAGTTCTTC	CSARTDPSEQFF
TRBV6-4	.	TRBD2	TRBJ2-3	TGTGCCAGCAGTGACTCGCATGAACCGGGACTAGCGGGTGCAGATACGCAGTATTTT	CASSDSHEPGLAGADTQYF
TRBV5-1	.	TRBD2	TRBJ2-1	TGCGCCAGCAGTTCGACTAGCTGGGATGAGCAGTTCTTC	CASSSTSWDEQFF
TRBV3-1	.	TRBD2	TRBJ2-3	TGTGCCAGCAGCCAAACTAGCGGAAATACGCAGTATTTT	CASSQTSGNTQYF
TRBV7-9	.	.	TRBJ2-3	TGTGCCAGCAGCCCACAGGGTAGCTCGGAGGATACGCAGTATTTT	CASSPQGSSEDTQYF
TRBV20-1	.	.	TRBJ2-5	TGCAGTGCTAGAGATGGGTTCGCGGGGCAAGAGACCCAGTACTTC	CSARDGFAGQETQYF
TRBV20-1	.	.	TRBJ2-5	TGCAGTGCCTCACCCATACTAGGATTTCAAGAGACCCAGTACTTC	CSASPILGFQETQYF
TRBV11-2	few	.	TRBJ2-1	TGTGCCAGCAGCTCAGGAGGCTCTGAGCAGTTCTTC	CASSSGGSEQFF
TRBV20-1	once	TRBD1	TRBJ1-2	TGCAGTGCTCCCGGAGGGGGCGGGAGCTATGGCTACACCTTC	CSAPGGGGSYGYTF
TRBV5-1	once	.	TRBJ2-3	TGCGCCAGCAGCTTAGAATCCTCATGGGGTACAGATACGCAGTATTTT	CASSLESSWGTDTQYF
TRBV29-1	.	TRBD2	TRBJ2-1	TGCAGCGCCGGACGGGGAGGCGGGAGGTCCAACAATGAGCAGTTCTTC	CSAGRGGGRSNNEQFF
TRBV7-2	few	.	TRBJ2-7	TGTGCCAGCAGCGTAGCGCGTCACTACGAGCAGTACTTC	CASSVARHYEQYF
TRBV10-3	few	.	TRBJ2-1	TGTGCCATCAGTGAGAGTTTACTGGCTAGCGATGGTGAGCAGTTCTTC	CAISESLLASDGEQFF
TRBV7-9	few	TRBD1	TRBJ2-3	TGTGCCAGCAGCACGGACAGGGATACAGATACGCAGTATTTT	CASSTDRDTDTQYF
TRBV6-5	.	TRBD2	TRBJ2-5	TGTGCCAGTTGGGACTACCCAGAGACCCAGTACTTC	CASWDYPETQYF
TRBV20-1	.	TRBD2	TRBJ2-5	TGCAGTGCTTGCGGACTAGCGGAGACCCAGTACTTC	CSACGLAETQYF
TRBV21-1	.	.	TRBJ1-6	TGTGCCAGCTTCCGGAGCGATTATTCACCCCTCCACTTT	CASFRSDYSPLHF
TRBV6-1	.	TRBD1	TRBJ1-3	TGTGCCATCCTGGACAGGGGGAAACCTGGAAACACCATATATTTT	CAILDRGKPGNTIYF
TRBV7-2	many	TRBD2	TRBJ2-3	TGTGCCAGCAGCCCTACGACTAGCGCGGCGCAGTATTTT	CASSPTTSAAQYF
TRBV15	.	TRBD1	TRBJ1-2	TGTGCCACCAGCAGTTCAAGGACAGGTCATGGCTACACCTTC	CATSSSRTGHGYTF
TRBV4-2	few	.	TRBJ2-7	TGTGCCAGCAGCCAAGACCTAGCGATGTACGAGCAGTACTTC	CASSQDLAMYEQYF
TRBV7-2	.	.	TRBJ2-7	TGTGCCAGCAGTTCCATCGGGGTGGGGGAGCAGTACTTC	CASSSIGVGEQYF
TRBV20-1	.	TRBD2	TRBJ2-1	TGCAGTGCTAGGGTTCTAGCGGGGGCGTTCAATGAGCAGTTCTTC	CSARVLAGAFNEQFF
TRBV30	.	.	TRBJ1-1	TGTGCCTGGAGTGTTTCGGGGTACACTGAAGCTTTCTTT	CAWSVSGYTEAFF
TRBV4-1	.	TRBD2	TRBJ2-7	TGCGCCAGCAGCCAAGAGAGCGGGAGGGCCGGCGAGCAGTACTTC	CASSQESGRAGEQYF
TRBV6-2/TRBV6-3	.	TRBD1	TRBJ2-1	TGTGCCAGCAGTTACTCGGGGCAGGGGGCGACCCACTCCTACAATGAGCAGTTCTTC	CASSYSGQGATHSYNEQFF
TRBV2	.	.	TRBJ2-2	TGTGCCAGCAATCTTCCGGGGGCGGTCGGGGAGCTGTTTTTT	CASNLPGAVGELFF
TRBV20-1	few	TRBD2	TRBJ2-2	TGCAGTGCTAGAGGGACTAGCGGGGCACCAGCGGGCGCCGGGGAGCTGTTTTTT	CSARGTSGAPAGAGELFF
TRBV3-1	.	.	TRBJ1-6	TGTGCCACCAGGGCAGGGGTGTCACCCCTCCACTTT	CATRAGVSPLHF
TRBV20-1	few	.	TRBJ1-4	TGCAGTGCTAGATATGGTAGAGGGGCAGGGGTGATCGAAAAACTGTTTTTT	CSARYGRGAGVIEKLFF
TRBV10-3	few	.	TRBJ1-1	TGTGCCATCAGTGGGGTCACGGGCACTGAAGCTTTCTTT	CAISGVTGTEAFF
TRBV3-1	.	TRBD1	TRBJ1-1	TGTGCCAGCAGCCCTAGGGCCGGGACAGGGCAGGCTGCTGAAGCTTTCTTT	CASSPRAGTGQAAEAFF
TRBV7-9	.	.	TRBJ1-2	TGTGCCAGCAGCACCAACGAGATGGGTGAACCCTATGGCTACACCTTC	CASSTNEMGEPYGYTF
TRBV6-1	.	.	TRBJ2-3	TGTGCCAGCAGGGACAGTAATACGCAGTATTTT	CASRDSNTQYF
TRBV4-1	.	.	TRBJ2-7	TGCGCCAGCAGCCAAGAATACTTTCCGGGTGGGCAGTACTTC	CASSQEYFPGGQYF
TRBV2	.	.	TRBJ2-1	TGTGCCAGCAGTGAGACGGCAGGATACAATGAGCAGTTCTTC	CASSETAGYNEQFF
TRBV10-3	.	.	TRBJ2-6	TGTGCCATCAGTGACCCCAAAGGGACTGGGGCCAACGTCCTGACTTTC	CAISDPKGTGANVLTF
TRBV4-2	.	.	TRBJ2-3	TGTGCCAGCAGGGTCGGAGAGGGGCGGACTAGCACAGATACGCAGTATTTT	CASRVGEGRTSTDTQYF
TRBV20-1	few	.	TRBJ1-5	TGCAGTGCTAGGGGAATAGACACTCGGGCTGATCAGCCCCAGCATTTT	CSARGIDTRADQPQHF